One sample yielded the 13 T cell receptor beta chains listed below, sequenced in a study of T-cell reconstitution after alpha-beta-depleted transplantation in children. Unique molecular identifiers were incorporated during preparation of the TCRbeta library. Via MiXCR, TCRdb re-called the PCR reads, giving one row per CDR3 protein. The profile covers hundreds of thousands of distinct CDR3 sequences, with more than 9% appearing a single time and about 2% taken by the ten largest. The source material was PBMCs, sampled before TCRalphabeta/CD19-depleted stem cell transplant. These receptors were collected from a child aged 2-15 years with inherited bone marrow failure, due to receive a stem cell transplant.

Many counts were recorded for this clonotype. The V gene is TRBV7-2, the J gene TRBJ2-7; D is unclear. The CDR3 totals 13 residues. V lost 1 base and J lost 7, with 11 bases in between. Per the germline V gene, CDR1 is SGHTA and CDR2 is FQGNSA. The DNA for the CDR3 is TGTGCCAGCAGCTTAGAAGTGGTGCGGGAGCAGTACTTC. Its protein is CASSLEVVREQYF.

This clonotype has a single count. The chain links TRBV30 to TRBJ2-1; a weak D match, TRBD2 (5 bases). The CDR3 is 14 residues long. V was cut by 0 bases and J by 6 bases, with 12 bases left in between. CDR1 and CDR2 from the germline V gene are GTSNPN and SVGIG (reference sequence). The CDR3 reads CAWSVWLRANEQFF. In nucleotides, the CDR3 is TGTGCCTGGAGTGTATGGCTGAGGGCCAATGAGCAGTTCTTC.

This chain links TRBV4-3 with TRBJ1-6; 7 nucleotides match TRBD1. This CDR3 contains 15 residues. The germline gives CDR1 LGHNA, CDR2 YSLEER. J lost 8 bases, V lost 1 base, and 5 bases had no gene match. CDR3 sequence reads: CASSQGGGLDSPLHF. DNA for the CDR3: TGCGCCAGCAGCCAAGGAGGGGGCCTTGATTCACCCCTCCACTTT.

This clonotype has ten or more counts. This chain uses TRBV29-1 with TRBJ2-7, with 8 bases matching TRBD1. Germline CDR1 and CDR2: SQVTM and ANQGSEA. After removal of 0 bases from V and 1 base from J, the junction contained 11 bases not matched to a gene. The CDR3 length is 17 residues. The CDR3 DNA follows: TGCAGCGTTGAAGAATCAGGCCGGGACAGGCGGTCCTACGAGCAGTACTTC. It encodes CSVEESGRDRRSYEQYF.

This clonotype was counted ten times or more. This chain joins TRBV6-6 and TRBJ2-1; no definite D call. The V gene lost 5 bases and the J gene lost 6 bases, with 11 bases spanning the gap. Germline V gene data show CDR1 as MNHNY and CDR2 as SVGAGI (reference sequence). The CDR3 is 13 amino acids. CDR3 loop: CASSTLVSNEQFF. CDR3 DNA: TGTGCCAGCAGTACCTTAGTGAGCAATGAGCAGTTCTTC.

This clonotype was recorded at least ten times. The chain uses TRBV4-3 and TRBJ2-2; 11 bases match TRBD2. The CDR3 is 15 residues long. Germline CDR1 LGHNA, CDR2 YSLEER. V lost 7 bases to trimming and J lost 6 bases; unmatched junction nucleotides: 7. The CDR3 loop reads CASIPLAGGSGELFF. CDR3 bases: TGCGCCAGCATCCCGTTAGCGGGAGGGTCCGGGGAGCTGTTTTTT.

This clonotype was seen ten or more times. The chain carries TRBV27 and TRBJ1-1; 8 bases agree with TRBD1. Germline CDR1 and CDR2: MNHEY and SMNVEV (reference sequence). There are 16 residues in the CDR3. The J segment lost 4 bases and the V segment lost 5 bases, leaving 12 bases of the junction unmatched. CDR3 loop: CASSTRGRGLGTEAFF. CDR3 nucleotide sequence: TGTGCCAGCAGTACCCGGGGCAGGGGGCTCGGCACTGAAGCTTTCTTT.

This clonotype was counted many times. The V call is TRBV5-1, the J call TRBJ2-7, with TRBD2 as a possible D gene (6 bases). From germline, CDR1 is SGHRS and CDR2 YFSETQ. The CDR3 covers 16 residues. V was pared by 4 bases and J by 6 bases, with 23 bases between. The CDR3: CASSPYGRGTLSEQYF. The CDR3 coding sequence is TGCGCCAGCAGCCCCTACGGCCGCGGGACCTTGAGCGAGCAGTACTTC. Full variable domain (outside the CDR3, taken from reference TRBV5-1 and TRBJ2-7): KAGVTQTPRYLIKTRGQQVTLSCSPISGHRSVSWYQQTPGQGLQFLFEYFSETQRNKGNFPGRFSGRQFSNSRSEMNVSTLELGDSALYLCASSPYGRGTLSEQYFGPGTRLTVT.

This clonotype was observed at least ten times. J is TRBJ2-5 and V is TRBV6-2 or TRBV6-3, with 9 bases lining up with TRBD1. CDR1 and CDR2 from the germline V gene are MNHEY and SVGEGT. The CDR3 sequence is 17 residues long. V was clipped by 2 bases and J by 2 bases; unmatched bases: 9. The CDR3, as DNA: TGTGCCAGCAGTTACGAGACAGGGGGTAATAAGCAAGAGACCCAGTACTTC. As protein: CASSYETGGNKQETQYF.

This clonotype was seen repeatedly, ten times or more. This rearrangement joins TRBV5-8 to TRBJ2-1, with 8 bases matching TRBD1. The ends lost 1 base at V and 3 bases at J; junction bases unmatched: 6. This CDR3 is 16 amino acids long. Germline V gene data show CDR1 as SGHTS and CDR2 as YDEGEE. The CDR3 coding sequence is TGTGCCAGCAGCTTGACCCCGGGACAGGTCTACAATGAGCAGTTCTTC. Its translation is CASSLTPGQVYNEQFF.

This clonotype was seen at least ten times. The rearrangement uses TRBV20-1 and TRBJ2-3; 8 bases fit TRBD1. V dropped 6 bases and J dropped 1; count of bases not matched to a gene: 9. The length of the CDR3 is 15 residues. The germline V gene encodes CDR1 DFQATT and CDR2 SNEGSKA (reference sequence). CDR3 nucleotides: TGCAGTGCCCAAGCAGGGGGCGGTGGCACAGATACGCAGTATTTT. It yields the protein CSAQAGGGGTDTQYF.

The genes are TRBV6-5 and TRBJ2-7; D may match TRBD1 or TRBD2 (6 bases each). CDR1 and CDR2 from the germline V gene are MNHEY and SVGAGI. The CDR3 spans 14 residues. Between the trimmed V and J ends, which lost 2 bases and 6 bases, there was a span of 14 bases. The CDR3 protein is CASSYAIGGSEQYF. CDR3 bases: TGTGCCAGCAGTTACGCGATAGGGGGGAGCGAGCAGTACTTC.

Concerning this clonotype: This could be a read error, since a much larger clone is one nucleotide away. The chain employs TRBV15 and TRBJ2-1, with a weak D call TRBD2 (6 bases). Germline lookup yields CDR1 LNHNV and CDR2 YYDKDF (reference sequence). The CDR3 runs 17 residues. V lost 2 bases to trimming and J lost 8 bases, with 22 bases between them. The CDR3 here is CATSRPGGDAFGDEQFF. The CDR3 DNA sequence: TGTGCCACCAGCAGACCCGGAGGGGATGCTTTCGGCGATGAGCAGTTCTTC.